The source of this TCR beta chain is a study of neurological immune-mediated disorders. Overall study findings and caveats: The expanded clones of different subjects shared no CDR3 amino acid sequences (suggesting private repertoires in all groups).

Time point described: longitudinal time-point 2. The healthy controls volunteered at a blood bank in Maryland, USA. This clonotype was detected many times. Its antigen is unidentified. The CDR3 is made up of 15 amino acids. CDR1 and CDR2 (germline): SGHVS, FNYEAQ. Trimming cost V 5 bases and J 6 bases; bases outside gene matches: 7. The cDNA was synthesized by 5'RACE incorporating 10-nucleotide random UMIs. MiXCR, run by TCRdb on the 5' RACE reads, gives a single entry per CDR3 protein. This sample has about 33,000 distinct CDR3 sequences, with 10% to 15% found just once. The clonotype was recovered from a woman between 40 and 50 years old in good health. This chain joins TRBV7-6 and TRBJ1-1, with 12 bases that match TRBD1. The specimen was PBMCs. The CDR3 region has the DNA TGTGCCAGCAGCCCGGGACAGGGGGCAGTACCTGAAGCTTTCTTT. This translates into CASSPGQGAVPEAFF.